These T cell receptor beta chains were read from a single sample in a study of regulatory T cells in long-lasting Graves disease. TCRdb reprocessed the multiplex PCR reads via MiXCR and lists one record per CDR3 protein. Among 350,000 to 450,000 distinct CDR3 sequences, 20% to 25% were seen once, and the ten largest hold around 30%. Sequencing used peripheral blood mononuclear cells (PBMCs), obtained when the disease was refractory, from a patient treated with antithyroid drugs. These receptor sequences come from a woman aged 35 to 49 with Graves disease. The CDR3 runs from the conserved cysteine through the conserved F or W. The order of the fields is V gene, D gene, clone size, J gene, CDR3 protein, CDR3 DNA. A D gene is named only where the DNA matches it firmly. Clone size is not always given. Where it is, it says once, few, many or a class for expanded clones.

v_gene: TRBV13; d_gene: .; abundance: .; j_gene: TRBJ2-7; CDR3aa: CASSSKGTQRQYF; CDR3nt: TGTGCCAGCAGCTCTAAAGGGACCCAAAGGCAGTACTTC
v_gene: TRBV2; d_gene: .; abundance: many; j_gene: TRBJ2-5; CDR3aa: CASIHGRETQYF; CDR3nt: TGTGCCAGCATACACGGACGGGAGACCCAGTACTTC
v_gene: TRBV5-1; d_gene: .; abundance: .; j_gene: TRBJ2-2; CDR3aa: CASSPLTTGGELFF; CDR3nt: TGCGCCAGCAGCCCCTTGACAACCGGGGGGGAGCTGTTTTTT
v_gene: TRBV6-1; d_gene: .; abundance: few; j_gene: TRBJ1-6; CDR3aa: CASRIRDGNSPLHF; CDR3nt: TGTGCCAGCAGGATCAGGGACGGGAATTCACCCCTCCACTTT
v_gene: TRBV20-1; d_gene: .; abundance: many; j_gene: TRBJ1-1; CDR3aa: CSATVEAFF; CDR3nt: TGCAGTGCCACCGTCGAAGCTTTCTTT
v_gene: TRBV15; d_gene: .; abundance: many; j_gene: TRBJ1-5; CDR3aa: CATSRDRGDQPQHF; CDR3nt: TGTGCCACCAGCAGAGACAGGGGAGATCAGCCCCAGCATTTT
v_gene: TRBV30; d_gene: .; abundance: .; j_gene: TRBJ1-1; CDR3aa: CADNRKGLNTEAFF; CDR3nt: TGTGCCGATAACCGGAAGGGATTGAACACTGAAGCTTTCTTT
v_gene: TRBV5-4; d_gene: .; abundance: few; j_gene: TRBJ2-2; CDR3aa: CASSLSLGNTGELFF; CDR3nt: TGTGCCAGCAGCTTGTCCTTGGGGAACACCGGGGAGCTGTTTTTT
v_gene: TRBV20-1; d_gene: .; abundance: few; j_gene: TRBJ1-1; CDR3aa: CSAGPGDGTEAFF; CDR3nt: TGCAGTGCTGGACCCGGGGATGGGACTGAAGCTTTCTTT
v_gene: TRBV2; d_gene: .; abundance: many; j_gene: TRBJ1-4; CDR3aa: CASSARQSTNEKLFF; CDR3nt: TGTGCCAGCAGTGCCCGACAGTCAACTAATGAAAAACTGTTTTTT
v_gene: TRBV7-8; d_gene: .; abundance: many; j_gene: TRBJ2-1; CDR3aa: CASSLEGSYNEQFF; CDR3nt: TGTGCCAGCAGCTTAGAGGGCAGCTACAATGAGCAGTTCTTC
v_gene: TRBV28; d_gene: TRBD2; abundance: .; j_gene: TRBJ2-3; CDR3aa: CASSPHLAEVLAGGTTDTQYF; CDR3nt: TGTGCCAGCAGTCCACATCTAGCGGAAGTCCTAGCGGGAGGGACCACAGATACGCAGTATTTT
v_gene: TRBV28; d_gene: .; abundance: many; j_gene: TRBJ1-5; CDR3aa: CASSSPRRDPQHF; CDR3nt: TGTGCCAGCAGTTCCCCCAGGCGGGACCCACAGCATTTT
v_gene: TRBV28; d_gene: .; abundance: few; j_gene: TRBJ2-1; CDR3aa: CASSPYLRRELFF; CDR3nt: TGTGCCAGCAGTCCATACCTTAGGAGGGAGCTGTTCTTC
v_gene: TRBV2; d_gene: .; abundance: few; j_gene: TRBJ2-2; CDR3aa: CASKPGPLNTGELFF; CDR3nt: TGTGCCAGCAAACCCGGCCCCCTTAACACCGGGGAGCTGTTTTTT
v_gene: TRBV29-1; d_gene: .; abundance: many; j_gene: TRBJ2-4; CDR3aa: CSVDRENIQYF; CDR3nt: TGCAGCGTTGATCGGGAAAACATTCAGTACTTC
v_gene: TRBV15; d_gene: .; abundance: many; j_gene: TRBJ1-1; CDR3aa: CATSIRMNTEAFF; CDR3nt: TGTGCCACCAGCATCAGGATGAACACTGAAGCTTTCTTT
v_gene: TRBV7-9; d_gene: .; abundance: few; j_gene: TRBJ2-2; CDR3aa: CASSLASAPTGELFF; CDR3nt: TGTGCCAGCAGCTTAGCTAGTGCACCGACCGGGGAGCTGTTTTTT
v_gene: TRBV4-1; d_gene: TRBD2; abundance: few; j_gene: TRBJ2-5; CDR3aa: CASSQDQKAGGGQETQYF; CDR3nt: TGCGCCAGCAGCCAAGATCAAAAAGCGGGAGGAGGGCAAGAGACCCAGTACTTC
v_gene: TRBV5-4; d_gene: .; abundance: few; j_gene: TRBJ1-1; CDR3aa: CASSSHGGGTEAFF; CDR3nt: TGTGCCAGCAGCTCCCACGGGGGGGGCACTGAAGCTTTCTTT
v_gene: TRBV6-5; d_gene: TRBD1; abundance: .; j_gene: TRBJ2-4; CDR3aa: CASSYTSQGAAKNIQYF; CDR3nt: TGTGCCAGCAGTTACACTTCACAGGGGGCGGCCAAAAACATTCAGTACTTC
v_gene: TRBV4-1; d_gene: .; abundance: .; j_gene: TRBJ2-2; CDR3aa: CASLDGTGELFF; CDR3nt: TGCGCCAGCCTGGACGGGACCGGGGAGCTGTTTTTT
v_gene: TRBV9; d_gene: .; abundance: many; j_gene: TRBJ2-5; CDR3aa: CASSKSGAKETQYF; CDR3nt: TGTGCCAGCAGCAAATCAGGGGCCAAAGAGACCCAGTACTTC
v_gene: TRBV7-3; d_gene: TRBD2; abundance: many; j_gene: TRBJ2-2; CDR3aa: CASSLSGGSPFTGELFF; CDR3nt: TGTGCCAGCAGCTTATCCGGCGGGAGCCCCTTCACCGGGGAGCTGTTTTTT
v_gene: TRBV18; d_gene: .; abundance: .; j_gene: TRBJ1-5; CDR3aa: CASSTQQNQPQHF; CDR3nt: TGTGCCAGCTCAACCCAACAGAATCAGCCCCAGCATTTT
v_gene: TRBV5-6; d_gene: .; abundance: few; j_gene: TRBJ1-6; CDR3aa: CASSRDHYNSPLHF; CDR3nt: TGTGCCAGCAGCCGGGACCACTACAATTCACCCCTCCACTTT
v_gene: TRBV7-2; d_gene: TRBD2; abundance: once; j_gene: TRBJ2-3; CDR3aa: CASSFGLAATDTQYF; CDR3nt: TGTGCCAGCAGCTTCGGACTAGCGGCTACAGATACGCAGTATTTT
v_gene: TRBV6-2/TRBV6-3; d_gene: .; abundance: few; j_gene: TRBJ1-3; CDR3aa: CASSYGYGDGTIYF; CDR3nt: TGTGCCAGCAGTTACGGATACGGGGATGGCACCATATATTTT
v_gene: TRBV28; d_gene: TRBD1; abundance: many; j_gene: TRBJ2-7; CDR3aa: CASSYTGDPYEQYF; CDR3nt: TGTGCCAGCAGCTACACAGGGGACCCCTACGAGCAGTACTTC
v_gene: TRBV20-1; d_gene: .; abundance: many; j_gene: TRBJ1-1; CDR3aa: CSARGPIPNTEAFF; CDR3nt: TGCAGTGCTAGAGGGCCCATACCTAACACTGAAGCTTTCTTT
v_gene: TRBV6-1; d_gene: .; abundance: many; j_gene: TRBJ1-6; CDR3aa: CASSPFGDSARNSPLHF; CDR3nt: TGTGCCAGCAGCCCTTTCGGGGACTCCGCGAGGAATTCACCCCTCCACTTT
v_gene: TRBV2; d_gene: .; abundance: many; j_gene: TRBJ2-5; CDR3aa: CASENLQETQYF; CDR3nt: TGTGCCAGTGAAAATCTGCAGGAGACCCAGTACTTC
v_gene: TRBV20-1; d_gene: TRBD1; abundance: .; j_gene: TRBJ1-2; CDR3aa: CSAREDRGYGYTF; CDR3nt: TGCAGTGCTAGAGAGGACAGGGGATATGGCTACACCTTC
v_gene: TRBV20-1; d_gene: TRBD1; abundance: many; j_gene: TRBJ2-7; CDR3aa: CSARDPHGQGIEYEQYF; CDR3nt: TGCAGTGCTAGAGACCCACATGGACAGGGGATCGAATACGAGCAGTACTTC
v_gene: TRBV20-1; d_gene: .; abundance: .; j_gene: TRBJ1-1; CDR3aa: CSARIGAGLMDTEAFF; CDR3nt: TGCAGTGCTAGAATCGGCGCGGGCCTAATGGACACTGAAGCTTTCTTT
v_gene: TRBV28; d_gene: .; abundance: many; j_gene: TRBJ2-1; CDR3aa: CASSLFKVGVVPNEQFF; CDR3nt: TGTGCCAGCAGTTTATTTAAGGTCGGGGTAGTGCCCAATGAGCAGTTCTTC
v_gene: TRBV28; d_gene: .; abundance: many; j_gene: TRBJ2-2; CDR3aa: CASTVHQGAYGELFF; CDR3nt: TGTGCCAGCACCGTCCACCAGGGAGCTTACGGGGAGCTGTTTTTT
v_gene: TRBV19; d_gene: .; abundance: .; j_gene: TRBJ2-7; CDR3aa: CASSTGPMGEQYF; CDR3nt: TGTGCCAGTAGTACCGGACCTATGGGCGAGCAGTACTTC
v_gene: TRBV6-1; d_gene: TRBD1; abundance: .; j_gene: TRBJ2-2; CDR3aa: CASKMAGTGLGELFF; CDR3nt: TGTGCCAGCAAAATGGCCGGGACAGGACTCGGGGAGCTGTTTTTT
v_gene: TRBV18; d_gene: .; abundance: .; j_gene: TRBJ1-5; CDR3aa: CASSPDPGMGNQPQHF; CDR3nt: TGTGCCAGCTCACCAGATCCGGGAATGGGCAATCAGCCCCAGCATTTT
v_gene: TRBV27; d_gene: TRBD2; abundance: .; j_gene: TRBJ2-3; CDR3aa: CASSSGLAVHTDTQYF; CDR3nt: TGTGCCAGCAGTTCCGGACTAGCGGTCCACACAGATACGCAGTATTTT
v_gene: TRBV6-5; d_gene: .; abundance: many; j_gene: TRBJ1-2; CDR3aa: CASSYSRDGYGYTF; CDR3nt: TGTGCCAGCAGTTACTCCAGAGACGGCTATGGCTACACCTTC
v_gene: TRBV28; d_gene: .; abundance: many; j_gene: TRBJ2-7; CDR3aa: CASSSRGVFYEQYF; CDR3nt: TGTGCCAGCAGTTCCAGAGGGGTCTTCTACGAGCAGTACTTC
v_gene: TRBV6-5; d_gene: .; abundance: few; j_gene: TRBJ1-3; CDR3aa: CASSYSPTLGTIYF; CDR3nt: TGTGCCAGCAGTTACTCGCCCACGCTTGGCACCATATATTTT
v_gene: TRBV4-1; d_gene: .; abundance: many; j_gene: TRBJ1-1; CDR3aa: CASRSGTEAFF; CDR3nt: TGTGCCAGCAGATCGGGCACTGAAGCTTTCTTT